One sample yielded the 7 T cell receptor beta chains listed below, sequenced in a study of identifying expanded T cells in peripheral blood. TCRdb's copy holds only in-frame clones and misses some; the assay was immunoSEQ multiplex PCR. The profile shows some 76,000 clones, roughly 88% of them singletons. The sequenced sample consisted of blood. The receptors originated from a person aged 18-70 years in good health.

The chain combines TRBV19 with TRBJ2-7; D unresolved. The V gene lost 2 bases and the J gene lost 1 base, with 12 bases spanning the gap. The CDR3 has 15 residues. Germline V gives CDR1 LNHDA, CDR2 SQIVND (reference sequence). CDR3 sequence: CASSIFGGRSYEQYF. The CDR3 bases are TGTGCCAGTAGTATATTTGGCGGACGTTCCTACGAGCAGTACTTC.

CDR3 bases: TGTGCCAGCAGTTACGGGCTAGCCGCAGATACGCAGTATTTT. This sequence encodes CASSYGLAADTQYF. The chain is built from TRBV6-5 and TRBJ2-3; TRBD2 might be the D (5 bases). The CDR3 is 14 residues long. Trimming took 2 bases from V and 4 from J, leaving 10 bases between them. Germline values: CDR1 MNHEY, CDR2 SVGAGI.

This chain joins TRBV5-6 and TRBJ2-1, with D perhaps given as TRBD1 or TRBD2 (5 bases each). Trimming took off 2 bases at V and 7 bases at J, with 10 bases between the two ends. Per germline, CDR1 SGHDT and CDR2 YYEEEE. CDR3 length: 13 residues. The CDR3 here is CASSFGKGNEQFF. The DNA for the CDR3 is TGTGCCAGCAGCTTCGGGAAGGGGAATGAGCAGTTCTTC.

The chain links TRBV10-3 to TRBJ2-1; unclear D gene. V was shortened by 4 bases and J by 8 bases, with 15 bases between the two germline ends. Germline-derived CDR1 and CDR2 are ENHRY and SYGVKD. The CDR3 runs to 14 residues. CDR3 in DNA: TGTGCCATCAGTGCGGGCAAGTCCATTGATGAGCAGTTCTTC. This gives the protein CAISAGKSIDEQFF.

In nucleotides, the CDR3 is TGTGCCAGCAGCCCGAGTTACAATGAGCAGTTCTTC. It encodes CASSPSYNEQFF. The chain has TRBV7-9 and TRBJ2-1, with unresolved D. Germline V gene lookup returns CDR1 SEHNR and CDR2 FQNEAQ (reference sequence). Between the trimmed V and J ends, which lost 5 bases and 4 bases, there was a span of 6 bases. The CDR3 covers 12 residues.

The chain carries TRBV7-9 and TRBJ2-2, with 8 positions matching TRBD1. Germline V gene lookup returns CDR1 SEHNR and CDR2 FQNEAQ (reference sequence). The CDR3 totals 15 residues. J was trimmed by 5 bases and V by 3 bases; bases with no gene match: 5. This CDR3 is CASSFGQGWTGELFF. In DNA, the CDR3 is TGTGCCAGCAGCTTCGGACAGGGATGGACCGGGGAGCTGTTTTTT.

V and J are TRBV2 and TRBJ1-1, with D tentatively TRBD1 (5 bases). Deletions cut 5 bases from V and 0 bases from J, with 7 bases between. In germline, CDR1 is SNHLY, CDR2 FYNNEI. The CDR3 has 13 residues. This chain's CDR3 is CASSSDMNTEAFF. CDR3 DNA sequence: TGTGCCAGCAGTTCGGACATGAACACTGAAGCTTTCTTT.